The T cell receptor (beta chain) under discussion was sequenced for a study of control samples from healthy donors and cancer patients. Only in-frame clones appear in the TCRdb table, and some are missing; sequencing was by immunoSEQ multiplex PCR. The data show approximately 60,000 clones, just over 90% seen once. This TCR was sampled from a woman in her forties or fifties with colorectal cancer. Sequencing used PBMCs.

CDR3 bases: TGTGCCAGCGGTGAAGGTCGGCCTGAAGCTTTCTTT. It codes for CASGEGRPEAFF. The J gene is TRBJ1-1, the V gene TRBV28; D is ambiguous. Trimming left V 8 bases short and J 6 bases short, with 13 bases between. The CDR3 consists of 12 residues. In germline, CDR1 is MDHEN, CDR2 SYDVKM.